Detailed here is one T cell receptor beta chain. This entry belongs to a study of cytomegalovirus exposure and HLA in healthy donors. The germline V gene has CDR1 SGHRS and CDR2 YFSETQ. The CDR3 contains 14 residues. V gave up 5 bases and J gave up 3 bases; unmatched junction bases: 8. The study ran its PCR with 60 Vbeta and 13 Jbeta primers. Sequenced by immunoSEQ multiplex PCR; TCRdb stores in-frame clones only, minus some. The sample has about 130,000 clones, 82% seen once. Sequencing was carried out using PBMCs. The chain combines TRBV5-1 with TRBJ2-7; 7 nucleotides agree with TRBD1. The clonotype originates from a woman aged 45-60 years in good health and CMV-seropositive. The CDR3 DNA reads TGCGCCAGCAGACCCGGACAGGAACTCTACGAGCAGTACTTC. Amino acid sequence: CASRPGQELYEQYF.